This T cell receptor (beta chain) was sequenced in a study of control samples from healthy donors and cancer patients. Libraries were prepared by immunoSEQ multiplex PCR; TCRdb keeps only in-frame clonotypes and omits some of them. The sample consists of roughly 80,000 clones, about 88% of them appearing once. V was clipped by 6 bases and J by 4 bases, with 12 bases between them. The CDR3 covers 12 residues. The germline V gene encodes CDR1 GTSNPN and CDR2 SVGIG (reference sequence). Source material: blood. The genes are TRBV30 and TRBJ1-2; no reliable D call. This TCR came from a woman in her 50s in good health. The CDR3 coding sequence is TGTGCCTGCCAACAAGGAAGCTATGGCTACACCTTC. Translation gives CACQQGSYGYTF.